Each of the 5 T cell receptor beta chains below was sequenced from the same sample in a study of cytomegalovirus exposure and HLA in healthy donors (dated by TCRdb to 2016 to 2017). The library was produced with the immunoSEQ multiplex PCR assay. A mixture of 60 forward primers for TCR Vbeta segments and 13 reverse primers for TCR Jbeta segments was used in the multiplex PCR. TCRdb re-hosts the immuneACCESS table, in-frame sequences only. Its copies lack some clones; in the studies checked, an unresolved V gene accounts for under half of them, and the cause for the rest is not known. The sample table shows 100,000 to 150,000 clones, and 83% are seen once. Jointly, the top ten make up about 3.5% of the sample. What was sequenced was PBMCs. All receptors come from a woman aged 40 to 50 in good health and CMV-seropositive.

With respect to this clone: Relative to the germline gene, one junction end is altered; a read error may explain this. This sequence joins TRBV7-9 and TRBJ1-1; TRBD1 matches at 8 bases. CDR1 and CDR2 (germline): SEHNR, FQNEAQ (reference sequence). The CDR3 is 15 residues long. CDR3 region: CSSSSTDREDTEAFF. CDR3 coding DNA: TGTTCCAGCAGCTCAACGGACAGGGAGGACACTGAAGCTTTCTTT.

The rearrangement links TRBV4-2 to TRBJ2-7; D is uncertain. There are 13 residues in the CDR3. Germline V gene sequence: CDR1 LGHNA, CDR2 YNFKEQ. V lost 4 bases and J lost 2, with 9 bases in between. CDR3 in DNA: TGTGCCAGCAGCCTTGGGCCCGCCTACGAGCAGTACTTC. Its protein is CASSLGPAYEQYF.

The chain links TRBV10-3 to TRBJ2-3; TRBD2 might be the D (5 bases). CDR3 length equals 14 residues. From germline, CDR1 is ENHRY and CDR2 SYGVKD. Trimming removed 3 bases from V and 3 bases from J, with 10 bases in between. The CDR3 coding sequence is TGTGCCATCAGTGAAGATCGGGGAACAGATACGCAGTATTTT. It codes for CAISEDRGTDTQYF.

This clone was observed a few times. The chain is built from TRBV6-1 and TRBJ2-7, with 8 bases identical to TRBD2. Looked up from germline, CDR1 is MNHNS and CDR2 is SASEGT. The CDR3 runs 17 residues. The V gene end was trimmed by 2 bases and the J gene end by 3 bases; junction bases not matched to a gene: 12. CDR3 nucleotides: TGTGCCAGCAGTGAAAGGCCCCTGACTAGCGTAGACTACGAGCAGTACTTC. Translated: CASSERPLTSVDYEQYF.

This clone has just a few counts. The chain has TRBV2 and TRBJ1-6; 8 positions match TRBD1. CDR1 is SNHLY, CDR2 FYNNEI, per germline. The CDR3 sequence is 14 residues long. J lost 7 bases, V lost 6 bases, and 5 bases had no gene match. The CDR3 sequence: CASRSTGGNSPLHF. CDR3 DNA: TGTGCCAGCAGGAGCACAGGGGGAAATTCACCCCTCCACTTT.